The 25 T cell receptor beta chains presented below share a single source sample, sequenced in a study of cytomegalovirus exposure and HLA in healthy donors. The study ran its PCR with 60 Vbeta and 13 Jbeta primers. Sequencing used immunoSEQ multiplex PCR; TCRdb keeps in-frame clones, though not all of them. This table has roughly 120,000 clones, roughly 80% appearing once. The sample taken for sequencing was PBMCs. The origin of the receptors is a man younger than 45 in good health and CMV-seropositive.

The chain carries TRBV30 and TRBJ1-4; D perhaps matches TRBD1 (6 bases). Per germline, CDR1 GTSNPN and CDR2 SVGIG (reference sequence). CDR3 length: 14 amino acids. V was pared by 0 bases and J by 7 bases, with 12 bases between. The DNA of the CDR3 is TGTGCCTGGAGTGTCCGGGAGGGGGGTGAAAAACTGTTTTTT. Encoded protein: CAWSVREGGEKLFF.

For the CDR3, the DNA is TGCGCCAGCAGCTTTGAGGTCAGCTCCTACAATGAGCAGTTCTTC. Amino acid sequence: CASSFEVSSYNEQFF. V usage is TRBV5-1 and J usage is TRBJ2-1; D unresolved. The CDR3 is 15 residues long. V lost 2 bases, J lost 0 bases, and 9 bases lay in between. CDR1 and CDR2 (germline): SGHRS, YFSETQ.

The chain links TRBV19 to TRBJ1-1, with D perhaps TRBD1 (6 bases). From germline, CDR1 is LNHDA and CDR2 SQIVND (reference sequence). This CDR3 contains 14 residues. V shed 6 bases and J shed 4 bases, with 15 bases lying between them. CDR3 amino acids: CASSIRGSSTEAFF. The CDR3 coding sequence is TGTGCCAGTAGCATAAGGGGGTCGTCCACTGAAGCTTTCTTT.

The V and J genes are TRBV30 and TRBJ2-7; 8 positions match TRBD2. Germline V gene lookup returns CDR1 GTSNPN and CDR2 SVGIG (reference sequence). The CDR3 length is 15 residues. The V segment lost 2 bases and the J segment 7 bases; nucleotides outside the gene matches: 13. CDR3 residues: CAWSKRGGPSGEQYF. CDR3 DNA sequence: TGTGCCTGGAGTAAGAGGGGGGGCCCTAGCGGGGAGCAGTACTTC. Full variable domain (remainder filled in from reference TRBV30 and TRBJ2-7): SQTIHQWPATLVQPVGSPLSLECTVEGTSNPNLYWYRQAAGRGLQLLFYSVGIGQISSEVPQNLSASRPQDRQFILSSKKLLLSDSGFYLCAWSKRGGPSGEQYFGPGTRLTVT.

This clone has a single count. The chain joins TRBV11-3 to TRBJ2-3; 8 nucleotides line up with TRBD2. J gave up 1 base and V 5 bases, and 5 bases lay outside the gene matches. Germline CDR1 is SGHNT and CDR2 is YENEEA. This CDR3 has 15 amino acids. CDR3 nucleotides: TGTGCCAGCAGCAAATATAGCGGGGGCACAGATACGCAGTATTTT. This sequence encodes CASSKYSGGTDTQYF. The full variable domain, in which reference TRBV11-3 and TRBJ2-3 provide the parts outside the CDR3, is EAGVVQSPRYKIIEKKQPVAFWCNPISGHNTLYWYLQNLGQGPELLIRYENEEAVDDSQLPKDRFSAERLKGVDSTLKIQPAELGDSAVYLCASSKYSGGTDTQYFGPGTRLTVL.

This clone was found a few times. The DNA for the CDR3 is TGTGCCAGCAGCTTAGGTGGGACTAGCGTCTACAATGAGCAGTTCTTC. It codes for CASSLGGTSVYNEQFF. This chain uses TRBV7-8 with TRBJ2-1; TRBD2 matches at 10 bases. Trimming removed 1 base from V and 3 bases from J; junction bases left unmatched: 3. This CDR3 is built from 16 residues. The germline V gene has CDR1 SGHVS and CDR2 FQNEAQ.

CDR3 in amino acids: CASSLVGTRPSNEQFF. Written as DNA, the CDR3 is TGTGCCAGCAGCTTAGTAGGAACTAGACCCTCCAATGAGCAGTTCTTC. The chain links TRBV7-9 to TRBJ2-1, with a tentative D call TRBD2 (5 bases). Trimming took off 1 base at V and 6 bases at J, with 16 bases between the two ends. The CDR3 runs 16 residues. Germline V lookup: CDR1 SEHNR, CDR2 FQNEAQ (reference sequence).

V gene TRBV10-1 combines with J gene TRBJ1-1, with 9 bases fitting TRBD1. The CDR3 contains 13 residues. The V segment lost 6 bases and the J segment 5 bases; nucleotides outside the gene matches: 4. CDR1 WNHNN and CDR2 SYGVQD come from the germline V gene (reference sequence). The CDR3 region is CASSRDRETEAFF. CDR3 sequence (DNA): TGCGCCAGCAGCAGGGACAGGGAAACTGAAGCTTTCTTT.

CDR3 amino acids: CASSLGLRGYGYTF. The CDR3 nucleotides are TGTGCCAGCAGCTTGGGGTTACGGGGATATGGCTACACCTTC. The chain couples TRBV5-5 to TRBJ1-2; D remains unclear. From germline, CDR1 is SGHKS and CDR2 YYEKEE (reference sequence). V dropped 0 bases and J dropped 5 bases, with 11 bases sitting between them. CDR3 size: 14 residues. Looking up the rest from reference TRBV5-5 and TRBJ1-2 gives the full variable domain: DAGVTQSPTHLIKTRGQQVTLRCSPISGHKSVSWYQQVLGQGPQFIFQYYEKEERGRGNFPDRFSARQFPNYSSELNVNALLLGDSALYLCASSLGLRGYGYTFGSGTRLTVV.

The chain recombines TRBV27 with TRBJ2-7, with D unclear. Trimming left V 3 bases short and J 2 bases short, with 8 bases between. Germline CDR1 reads MNHEY; CDR2 reads SMNVEV (reference sequence). The CDR3 consists of 13 residues. The CDR3 DNA reads TGTGCCAGCAGTTTTGGCCCAACCTACGAGCAGTACTTC. This encodes CASSFGPTYEQYF.

V gene TRBV6-5 combines with J gene TRBJ2-5; TRBD2 matches 9 bases. Germline V gives CDR1 MNHEY, CDR2 SVGAGI. The junction had 4 bases not matched to a gene; V was cut back by 3 bases and J by 5 bases. The CDR3 runs 14 residues. The CDR3 is CASSYWRGGETQYF. The CDR3, as DNA: TGTGCCAGCAGTTATTGGCGGGGGGGCGAGACCCAGTACTTC.

The CDR3 nucleotides read TGTGCCAGCAGCGTAGCCACTATAGAGACCCAGTACTTC. This codes for CASSVATIETQYF. The chain uses TRBV9 and TRBJ2-5; D is uncertain. Germline CDR1 and CDR2: SGDLS and YYNGEE. Trimming took 0 bases from V and 4 from J, leaving 7 bases between them. The CDR3 contains 13 residues.

This chain connects TRBV11-2 to TRBJ1-5; D not certain. The germline gives CDR1 SGHAT, CDR2 FQNNGV. V shed 0 bases and J shed 4 bases, with 10 bases lying between them. CDR3 length: 15 residues. The CDR3 sequence is CASSLDGKTNQPQHF. CDR3 in DNA: TGTGCCAGCAGCTTAGATGGCAAGACTAATCAGCCCCAGCATTTT.

V usage is TRBV29-1 and J usage is TRBJ2-2, with 10 bases identical to TRBD2. J lost 0 bases, V lost 4 bases, and 5 bases had no gene match. There are 16 residues in the CDR3. Germline CDR1 and CDR2: SQVTM and ANQGSEA. The CDR3 DNA sequence: TGCAGCGTTGCTCTAGCGGGGGTCACGAACACCGGGGAGCTGTTTTTT. It is translated as CSVALAGVTNTGELFF.

The chain recombines TRBV7-8 with TRBJ2-2, with 12 bases identical to TRBD1. The length of the CDR3 is 18 residues. V was clipped by 2 bases and J by 1 base; unmatched bases: 5. Germline loops: CDR1 SGHVS, CDR2 FQNEAQ. This CDR3 reads CASSLRDRGRGNTGELFF. The CDR3 nucleotides are TGTGCCAGCAGCTTAAGGGACAGGGGGCGTGGGAACACCGGGGAGCTGTTTTTT.

This clone was seen a single time. The chain joins TRBV15 to TRBJ2-3; TRBD2 matches 12 bases. The CDR3 is 19 amino acids. V gave up 3 bases and J gave up 1 base; unmatched junction bases: 11. Germline V gene sequence: CDR1 LNHNV, CDR2 YYDKDF (reference sequence). CDR3 in DNA: TGTGCCACCAGCAGGGAGCTAGCGGGGGGGCGATACCGCACAGATACGCAGTATTTT. It encodes CATSRELAGGRYRTDTQYF.

J is TRBJ1-5 and V is TRBV19, with TRBD1 matching over 10 bases. Germline V gene data show CDR1 as LNHDA and CDR2 as SQIVND (reference sequence). This CDR3 has 14 residues. V shed 7 bases, J shed 2 bases, and the junction held 2 bases outside the gene matches. CDR3 in amino acids: CASMGTGGNQPQHF. The CDR3 nucleotides are TGTGCCAGTATGGGGACAGGGGGCAATCAGCCCCAGCATTTT.

The V gene is TRBV2, the J gene TRBJ1-6; no firm D call. The CDR3 loop spans 14 amino acids. V lost 8 bases and J 8 bases, leaving 16 bases between the germline ends. Germline CDR1 reads SNHLY; CDR2 reads FYNNEI. The DNA of the CDR3 is TGTGCCAGCCAAGCCCCGTTGGGCGATTCACCCCTCCACTTT. Protein: CASQAPLGDSPLHF.

The J gene is TRBJ1-6, the V gene TRBV6-6; D is perhaps TRBD1 (5 bases). This CDR3 has 13 amino acids. The ends were cut back, 0 bases at V and 8 bases at J, with 5 bases in the middle. CDR1 is MNHNY, CDR2 SVGAGI, per germline (reference sequence). The CDR3 region is CASSYSQDSPLHF. The DNA for the CDR3 is TGTGCCAGCAGTTACTCACAGGATTCACCCCTCCACTTT.

The V call is TRBV9, the J call TRBJ1-3; 7 nucleotides align to TRBD1. The V segment lost 0 bases and the J segment 1 base; nucleotides outside the gene matches: 4. CDR1 is SGDLS, CDR2 YYNGEE, per germline. The CDR3 extends over 16 amino acids. In DNA form, the CDR3 reads TGTGCCAGCAGCGTAGAGGGACAGTATTCTGGAAACACCATATATTTT. Its protein is CASSVEGQYSGNTIYF.

This sequence joins TRBV14 and TRBJ1-6, with D tentatively TRBD1 (5 bases). Germline V lookup: CDR1 SGHDN, CDR2 FVKESK. V was cut by 4 bases and J by 13 bases, with 14 bases left in between. The CDR3 extends over 13 amino acids. The CDR3 spells CASSPRGGGPLHF. In DNA form, the CDR3 reads TGTGCCAGCAGCCCTCGGGGCGGGGGGCCCCTCCACTTT.

This clone was seen more than once but under ten times. This chain joins TRBV6-5 and TRBJ2-7; possibly TRBD2 for D (5 bases). There are 10 residues in the CDR3. Germline CDR1 is MNHEY and CDR2 is SVGAGI. Trimming cost V 7 bases and J 6 bases, with 7 bases left between them. The CDR3 DNA follows: TGTGCCAGCACGGGGAGCGAGCAGTACTTC. As protein: CASTGSEQYF.

The gene calls are TRBV9 and TRBJ2-3; D is unresolved. Trimming left V 3 bases short and J 1 base short, with 12 bases between. This CDR3 is built from 15 residues. Germline assignment: CDR1 SGDLS and CDR2 YYNGEE. The CDR3 DNA is TGTGCCAGCAGCGGAGGTCCTCTGGGCACAGATACGCAGTATTTT. Translating it yields CASSGGPLGTDTQYF.

Concerning this clone itself: The junction does not match germline at one end; this may be a read error. The chain recombines TRBV6-1 with TRBJ1-2; possible D gene TRBD1, 5 bases. The length of the CDR3 is 15 residues. Germline lookup yields CDR1 MNHNS and CDR2 SASEGT. CDR3 sequence reads: CANSEAETVNYGYTF. The CDR3 DNA reads as TGTGCCAACAGTGAAGCGGAGACAGTTAACTATGGCTACACCTTC.

The V call is TRBV2, the J call TRBJ2-5; maybe TRBD2 (7 bases). CDR3 size: 14 residues. Between the trimmed V and J ends, which lost 6 bases and 5 bases, there was a span of 16 bases. Germline-derived CDR1 and CDR2 are SNHLY and FYNNEI. DNA of the CDR3: TGTGCCAGCAGATCCTCGGGGGGCTGGGAGACCCAGTACTTC. Protein: CASRSSGGWETQYF.